This is a list of T cell receptor beta chains from one sample in a study of blood T cell repertoires in COVID-19. TCRdb keeps only in-frame clones here, not all; method: immunoSEQ multiplex PCR. The table records a few hundred thousand clones, roughly 88% of them present only once. The sample consisted of peripheral blood. Every receptor here comes from a woman aged 40 to 50 who had recovered from COVID-19. The CDR3 runs from the conserved cysteine through the conserved F or W. D genes are given only for firm matches. Size values are once, few and many counts, or a class for expanded clones, and some rows have none.

size	D	V	J	length	DNA	CDR3
few	TRBD1	TRBV7-2	TRBJ1-2	14	TGTGCCAGCAGCTCCGGGACAGGGGAGAATGGCTACACCTTC	CASSSGTGENGYTF
-	TRBD1	TRBV6-2/TRBV6-3	TRBJ2-2	14	TGTGCCAGCAGCCCCACAGGGGACACCGGGGAGCTGTTTTTT	CASSPTGDTGELFF
once	TRBD2	TRBV18	TRBJ2-3	16	TGTGCCAGCTCACCAGGGAGGGCCCGAGGGGCAGATACGCAGTATTTT	CASSPGRARGADTQYF
-	-	TRBV29-1	TRBJ2-1	13	TGCAGCTTCCCGGAACAGGGTGCCAATGAGCAGTTCTTC	CSFPEQGANEQFF
-	-	TRBV19	TRBJ2-7	13	TGTGCCAGTAGTAGTCCCTACGGCTACGAGCAGTACTTC	CASSSPYGYEQYF
once	-	TRBV4-2	TRBJ1-1	13	TGTGCCAGCAGCCAGGACTTAAACACTGAAGCTTTCTTT	CASSQDLNTEAFF
-	TRBD1	TRBV6-2/TRBV6-3	TRBJ2-2	16	TGTGCCAGCAGTTACTGGGACAGCCCGAACACCGGGGAGCTGTTTTTT	CASSYWDSPNTGELFF
-	-	TRBV21-1	TRBJ1-3	15	TGTGCCAGCAGCAAAAGGGACATCTCTGGAAACACCATATATTTT	CASSKRDISGNTIYF
-	TRBD2	TRBV19	TRBJ2-3	16	TGTGCCAGTAGTAAGGGACTAGCGGGGGGCACAGATACGCAGTATTTT	CASSKGLAGGTDTQYF
-	-	TRBV19	TRBJ1-1	14	TGTGCCAGTAGTATGGGGGGGTTGTACACTGAAGCTTTCTTT	CASSMGGLYTEAFF
-	-	TRBV6-5	TRBJ1-1	13	TGTGCCAGCAGACAGGTTTGGGACACTGAAGCTTTCTTT	CASRQVWDTEAFF
-	-	TRBV7-2	TRBJ2-1	14	TGTGCCAGCAGCTTAGCGCCTTTGGCGGATGAGCAGTTCTTC	CASSLAPLADEQFF
-	-	TRBV18	TRBJ2-7	16	TGTGCCAGCTCACCACTGAGGACAGTCAACCCCTACGAGCAGTACTTC	CASSPLRTVNPYEQYF
-	TRBD1	TRBV16	TRBJ1-4	15	TGTGCCAGCAGCCAAACAGGGGGGACTAATGAAAAACTGTTTTTT	CASSQTGGTNEKLFF
-	-	TRBV20-1	TRBJ2-7	16	TGCAGTGCTAGTTACAGGGAGGGGATCCCTTTCTACGAGCAGTACTTC	CSASYREGIPFYEQYF
once	TRBD1	TRBV10-3	TRBJ2-1	12	TGTGCCATCAGTACGACGGGACAGCCGCTGTTCTTC	CAISTTGQPLFF
-	-	TRBV5-1	TRBJ2-5	15	TGCGCCAGCAGCAGGGACTTCATGTACCAAGAGACCCAGTACTTC	CASSRDFMYQETQYF
-	-	TRBV4-2	TRBJ1-4	14	TGTGCCAGCAGCCAAGGGCAAGATAATGAAAAACTGTTTTTT	CASSQGQDNEKLFF
-	-	TRBV27	TRBJ1-1	14	TGTGCCAGCAGTTTGGAGGGGAGTTGGACTGAAGCTTTCTTT	CASSLEGSWTEAFF
-	-	TRBV4-1	TRBJ2-3	14	TGCGCCAGCAGCCAAGGACATAACACAGATACGCAGTATTTT	CASSQGHNTDTQYF
-	TRBD1	TRBV7-9	TRBJ1-1	18	TGTGCCAGCAGCTTAGTTTGGGGACAGGGGGCATGGGGCACTGAAGCTTTCTTT	CASSLVWGQGAWGTEAFF
-	-	TRBV28	TRBJ1-3	15	TGTGCCAGCAGCCGACCGGGAAACTCTGGAAACACCATATATTTT	CASSRPGNSGNTIYF
-	TRBD2	TRBV5-1	TRBJ2-5	15	TGCGCCAGCACCCACGGGACTAGCGGGCGGGAGACCCAGTACTTC	CASTHGTSGRETQYF
-	TRBD1	TRBV12-5	TRBJ1-5	18	TGTGCTAGTGGCAATTCCGGGACAGGGGCGATTTTGCATCAGCCCCAGCATTTT	CASGNSGTGAILHQPQHF
-	TRBD1	TRBV5-6	TRBJ1-6	16	TGTGCCAGCAGCTTGGTTCAGGCCAGGGGGAATTCACCCCTCCACTTT	CASSLVQARGNSPLHF
-	TRBD1	TRBV7-2	TRBJ2-7	14	TGTGCCAGCAGCCACCAGTCCCGGGACAGGGTTCAGTACTTC	CASSHQSRDRVQYF
-	-	TRBV7-9	TRBJ2-2	13	TGTGCCATCGGGGGACCGAACACCGGGGAGCTGTTTTTT	CAIGGPNTGELFF
few	TRBD2	TRBV19	TRBJ2-3	14	TGTGCCAGTAGTTCTCTAGCGGGCACAGATACGCAGTATTTT	CASSSLAGTDTQYF
-	-	TRBV3-1/TRBV3-2	TRBJ2-2	16	TGTGCCAGCAGCCAAGTGGCGGCTACGAACACCGGGGAGCTGTTTTTT	CASSQVAATNTGELFF
-	TRBD2	TRBV30	TRBJ2-3	14	TGTGCCTGGAATTTGGGCGGGGGGGCAGATACGCAGTATTTT	CAWNLGGGADTQYF
-	-	TRBV9	TRBJ2-5	16	TGTGCCAGCAGCGAATCGGGACACCTGTACCAAGAGACCCAGTACTTC	CASSESGHLYQETQYF
-	TRBD2	TRBV7-9	TRBJ2-3	16	TGTGCCAGCAGCCAGGGACTAGCGTCTAGCACAGATACGCAGTATTTT	CASSQGLASSTDTQYF
-	TRBD1	TRBV6-2/TRBV6-3	TRBJ1-1	14	TGTGCCAGCAGTACGGACAGGGGGTACACTGAAGCTTTCTTT	CASSTDRGYTEAFF
-	-	TRBV10-3	TRBJ2-1	14	TGTGCCATCAGTGAAAAAGGGGGAAGCAATGAGCAGTTCTTC	CAISEKGGSNEQFF
-	TRBD2	TRBV7-2	TRBJ2-4	14	TGTGCCAGCAGCCCTAGCGGGGTAGGGGACATTCAGTACTTC	CASSPSGVGDIQYF
-	TRBD1	TRBV7-9	TRBJ1-1	16	TGTGCCAGCAGCACGAGCCGACAGGGGCGAAACACTGAAGCTTTCTTT	CASSTSRQGRNTEAFF
once	-	TRBV9	TRBJ1-3	12	TGTGCCAGCAGGAGCTCTGGAAACACCATATATTTT	CASRSSGNTIYF
-	TRBD1	TRBV28	TRBJ1-2	15	TGTGCCAGCAGTTTACCGGGGACAGGGAACTATGGCTACACCTTC	CASSLPGTGNYGYTF
-	-	TRBV10-1	TRBJ2-6	16	TGCGCCAGCAGTGATCTGGGGCTCTCTGGGGCCAACGTCCTGACTTTC	CASSDLGLSGANVLTF
-	TRBD1	TRBV3-1/TRBV3-2	TRBJ1-2	15	TGTGCCAGCAGCCAGGGTGCGACAGGGATCTATGGCTACACCTTC	CASSQGATGIYGYTF
-	TRBD2	TRBV6-5	TRBJ2-5	15	TGTGCCAGCAGCAAACGGGGCGGGGGGCTGGAGACCCAGTACTTC	CASSKRGGGLETQYF
few	TRBD1	TRBV7-6	TRBJ1-1	13	TGTGCCAGCAGCTCTGACAGGGTCACTGAAGCTTTCTTT	CASSSDRVTEAFF
-	TRBD1	TRBV6-2/TRBV6-3	TRBJ2-1	15	TGTGCCAGCAGTCCAGGGGGTTTCCCCTACAATGAGCAGTTCTTC	CASSPGGFPYNEQFF
few	-	TRBV5-1	TRBJ2-2	16	TGCGCCAGCAGCTTGGTTGGGGGGGCGGTCACCGGGGAGCTGTTTTTT	CASSLVGGAVTGELFF
-	-	TRBV5-1	TRBJ1-2	13	TGCGCCAGCAGCTTGGCCGGGGGACTTGGCTACACCTTC	CASSLAGGLGYTF
-	-	TRBV5-8	TRBJ1-6	14	TGTGCCAGCAGCTTGGTCCTACCGGGTTCACCCCTCCACTTT	CASSLVLPGSPLHF
few	-	TRBV19	TRBJ1-2	17	TGTGCCAGTAGTTCGGGTCGAGGCTTACGTCCCTTACTTGGCTACACCTTC	CASSSGRGLRPLLGYTF
-	-	TRBV7-3	TRBJ1-1	13	TGTGCCAGCAGCTTATCGTGGAACACTGAAGCTTTCTTT	CASSLSWNTEAFF
-	-	TRBV28	TRBJ1-1	12	TGTGCCAGCAGTTCATACAGGGTTGAAGCTTTCTTT	CASSSYRVEAFF
-	-	TRBV6-5	TRBJ2-7	13	TGTGCCAGCAGGCGCGGTACAGGGTCCGAGCAGTACTTC	CASRRGTGSEQYF
-	TRBD1	TRBV2	TRBJ2-2	16	TGTGCCAGCAGTGGGACAGGGGGCGCCGGGGCCGGGGAGCTGTTTTTT	CASSGTGGAGAGELFF
-	TRBD2	TRBV2	TRBJ2-6	15	TGTGCCAGCAGAGAAGGGACTACTGGGGCCAACGTCCTGACTTTC	CASREGTTGANVLTF
-	-	TRBV3-1/TRBV3-2	TRBJ2-1	14	TGTGCCAGCAGCCAAGATGTAGAGTACAATGAGCAGTTCTTC	CASSQDVEYNEQFF
-	-	TRBV10-3	TRBJ2-7	15	TGTGCCATCAGTTTTGGGGCTGGCACATCCTACGAGCAGTACTTC	CAISFGAGTSYEQYF
once	-	TRBV27	TRBJ1-4	19	TGTGCCAGCAGTTTACGACGACCTCAAAAACAGGCAACTAATGAAAAACTGTTTTTT	CASSLRRPQKQATNEKLFF
-	TRBD1	TRBV5-1	TRBJ2-7	16	TGCGCCAGCAGTTTAGAACCGGGACAGGGGGCATACGAGCAGTACTTC	CASSLEPGQGAYEQYF